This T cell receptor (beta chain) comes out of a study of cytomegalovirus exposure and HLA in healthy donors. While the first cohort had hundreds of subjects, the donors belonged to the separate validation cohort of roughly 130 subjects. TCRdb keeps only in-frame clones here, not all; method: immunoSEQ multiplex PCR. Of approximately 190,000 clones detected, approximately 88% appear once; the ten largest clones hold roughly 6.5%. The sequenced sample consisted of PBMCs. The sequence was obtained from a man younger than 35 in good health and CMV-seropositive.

CDR3 region: CASSPNQDSGNTIYF. The CDR3 DNA sequence: TGTGCCAGCTCACCAAACCAGGACTCTGGAAACACCATATATTTT. This chain links TRBV18 with TRBJ1-3, with D hard to call. CDR1 and CDR2 (germline): KGHSH, LQKENI. Trimming took 2 bases from V and 0 from J, leaving 8 bases between them. The CDR3 has 15 residues.